This TCR beta chain is from a study of blood T cell repertoires in COVID-19. From germline, CDR1 is KGHSH and CDR2 LQKENI. This CDR3 has 14 residues. Trimming cost V 6 bases and J 4 bases; bases outside gene matches: 0. Profiled with immunoSEQ multiplex PCR; TCRdb holds only in-frame clones, not every one. This repertoire shows 300,000 to 350,000 clones, approximately 92% found once; its top ten account for nearly 7%. The genes are TRBV18 and TRBJ2-2, with 12 bases aligning to TRBD1. This TCR was recovered from a woman aged 25 to 39 with COVID-19, enrolled during active disease. The specimen was peripheral blood. CDR3 sequence: CASSGQGATGELFF. The DNA for the CDR3 is TGTGCCAGCTCGGGACAGGGGGCCACCGGGGAGCTGTTTTTT.